This T cell receptor (beta chain) was sequenced during a study of T-cell reconstitution after alpha-beta-depleted transplantation in children. Preparing the TCRbeta library involved the use of unique molecular identifiers. TCRdb ran MiXCR on the PCR reads and lists one entry per CDR3 protein. The sample holds some 280,000 distinct CDR3 sequences, approximately 9.6% seen once. The germline V gene encodes CDR1 DFQATT and CDR2 SNEGSKA (reference sequence). This CDR3 is built from 15 residues. The V and J ends lost 1 base and 5 bases, in that order; junction bases with no gene match: 7. This material consisted of PBMCs from the stem cell graft donor, taken from the stem cell graft. The sequence was obtained from a human donor who donated a stem cell graft to a child with SCID. The genes are TRBV20-1 and TRBJ2-5; 10 positions match TRBD2. The CDR3 nucleotides are TGCAGTGCTAGAGTGGAGCGGGGGGGCAGGGAGACCCAGTACTTC. It codes for CSARVERGGRETQYF.